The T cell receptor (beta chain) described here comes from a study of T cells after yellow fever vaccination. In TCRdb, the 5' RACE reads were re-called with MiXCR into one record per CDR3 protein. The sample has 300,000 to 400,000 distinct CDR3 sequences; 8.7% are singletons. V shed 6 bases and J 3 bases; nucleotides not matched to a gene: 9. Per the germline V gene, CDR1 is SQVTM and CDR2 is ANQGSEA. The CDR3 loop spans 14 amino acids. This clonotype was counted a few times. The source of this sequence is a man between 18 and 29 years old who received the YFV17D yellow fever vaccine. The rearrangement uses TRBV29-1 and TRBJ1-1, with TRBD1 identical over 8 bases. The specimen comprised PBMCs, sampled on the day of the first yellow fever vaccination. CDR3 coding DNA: TGCAGCGTCGCAGGTCAGGGGGCCGACACTGAAGCTTTCTTT. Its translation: CSVAGQGADTEAFF.